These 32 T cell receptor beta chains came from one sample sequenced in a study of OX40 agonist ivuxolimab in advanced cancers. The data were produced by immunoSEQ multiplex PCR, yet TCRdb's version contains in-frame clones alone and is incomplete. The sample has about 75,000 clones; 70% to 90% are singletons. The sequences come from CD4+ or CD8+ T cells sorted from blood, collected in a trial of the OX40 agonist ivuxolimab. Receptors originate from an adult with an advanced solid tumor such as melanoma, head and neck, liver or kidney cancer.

The CDR3, as DNA: TGTGCCAGCAGCTCTGGACAGGCCACCTACGAGCAGTACTTC. This codes for CASSSGQATYEQYF. The chain employs TRBV5-4 and TRBJ2-7; the match to TRBD1 covers 7 bases. Germline CDR1 is SGHNT and CDR2 is YYREEE (reference sequence). Germline trimming cut 3 bases from V and 2 bases from J; bases unmatched to any gene: 5. This CDR3 contains 14 residues.

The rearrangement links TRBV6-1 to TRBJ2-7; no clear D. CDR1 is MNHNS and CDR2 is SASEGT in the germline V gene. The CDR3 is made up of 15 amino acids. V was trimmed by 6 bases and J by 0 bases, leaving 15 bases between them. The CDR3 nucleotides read TGTGCCAGCAGGATCCGACCTGTGAGCTCCTACGAGCAGTACTTC. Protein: CASRIRPVSSYEQYF.

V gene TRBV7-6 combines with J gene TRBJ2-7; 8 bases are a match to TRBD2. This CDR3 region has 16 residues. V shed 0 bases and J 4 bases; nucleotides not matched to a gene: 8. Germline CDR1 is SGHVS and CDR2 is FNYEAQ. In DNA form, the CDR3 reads TGTGCCAGCAGCTTAGCAATGCGGGGGGCCTCTTACGAGCAGTACTTC. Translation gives CASSLAMRGASYEQYF.

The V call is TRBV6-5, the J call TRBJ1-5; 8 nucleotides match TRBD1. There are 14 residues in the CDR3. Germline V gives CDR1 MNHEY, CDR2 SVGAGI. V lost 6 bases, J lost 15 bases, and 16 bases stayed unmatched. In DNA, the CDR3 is TGTGCCAGCAGATCCCGGACAGGGCCGGAGGGGTGGCATTTT. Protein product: CASRSRTGPEGWHF.

In nucleotides, the CDR3 is TGTGCCAGCAGTTCGGGGAGGGGGATCACAGATACGCAGTATTTT. It is translated as CASSSGRGITDTQYF. The gene calls are TRBV6-4 and TRBJ2-3; the D gene is possibly TRBD2 (7 bases). The CDR3 contains 15 residues. Trimming removed 5 bases from V and 2 bases from J, with 14 bases in between. The germline V gene encodes CDR1 MRHNA and CDR2 SNTAGT.

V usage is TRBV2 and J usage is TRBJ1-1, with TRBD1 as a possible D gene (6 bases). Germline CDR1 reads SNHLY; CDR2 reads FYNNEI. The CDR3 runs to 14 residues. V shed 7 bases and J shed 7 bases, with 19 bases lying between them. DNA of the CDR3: TGTGCCAGCACCTTATGGGGGGGCTCGGGTGAAGCTTTCTTT. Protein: CASTLWGGSGEAFF. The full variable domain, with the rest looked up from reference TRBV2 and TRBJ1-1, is EPEVTQTPSHQVTQMGQEVILRCVPISNHLYFYWYRQILGQKVEFLVSFYNNEISEKSEIFDDQFSVERPDGSNFTLKIRSTKLEDSAMYFCASTLWGGSGEAFFGQGTRLTVV.

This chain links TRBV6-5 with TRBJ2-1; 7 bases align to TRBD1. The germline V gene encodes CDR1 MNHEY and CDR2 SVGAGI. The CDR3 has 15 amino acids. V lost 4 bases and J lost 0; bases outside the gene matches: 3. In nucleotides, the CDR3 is TGTGCCAGCAGTTTGACAGGGAACTCCTACAATGAGCAGTTCTTC. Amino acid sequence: CASSLTGNSYNEQFF.

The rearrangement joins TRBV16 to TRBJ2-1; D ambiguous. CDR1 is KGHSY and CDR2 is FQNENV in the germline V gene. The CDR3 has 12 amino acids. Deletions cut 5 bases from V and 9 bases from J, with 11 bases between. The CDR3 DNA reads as TGTGCCAGCAGCTCAGACGGAATTGAGCAGTTCTTC. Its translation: CASSSDGIEQFF.

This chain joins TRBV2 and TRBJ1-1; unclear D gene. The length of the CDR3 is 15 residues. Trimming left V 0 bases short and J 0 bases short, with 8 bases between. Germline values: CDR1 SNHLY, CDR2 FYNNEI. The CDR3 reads CASSEARQVNTEAFF. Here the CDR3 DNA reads TGTGCCAGCAGTGAAGCGCGGCAGGTGAACACTGAAGCTTTCTTT.

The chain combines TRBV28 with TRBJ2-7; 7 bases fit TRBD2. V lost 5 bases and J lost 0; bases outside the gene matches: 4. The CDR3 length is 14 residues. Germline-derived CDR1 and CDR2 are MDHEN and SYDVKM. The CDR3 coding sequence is TGTGCCAGCAGTGGGGGGGACTCCTCCTACGAGCAGTACTTC. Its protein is CASSGGDSSYEQYF.

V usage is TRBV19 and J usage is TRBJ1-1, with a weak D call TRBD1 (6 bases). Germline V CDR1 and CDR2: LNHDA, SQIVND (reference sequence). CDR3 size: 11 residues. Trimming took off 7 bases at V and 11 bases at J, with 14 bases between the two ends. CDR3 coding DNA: TGTGCCAGTAACTTCGGGGGGCGGGCTTTCTTT. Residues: CASNFGGRAFF.

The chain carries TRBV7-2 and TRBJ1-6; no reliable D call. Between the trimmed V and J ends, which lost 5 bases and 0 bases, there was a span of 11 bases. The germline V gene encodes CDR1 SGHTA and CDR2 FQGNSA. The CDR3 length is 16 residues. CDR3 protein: CASSPRSSSYNSPLHF. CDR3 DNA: TGTGCCAGCAGCCCCAGATCAAGCTCCTATAATTCACCCCTCCACTTT.

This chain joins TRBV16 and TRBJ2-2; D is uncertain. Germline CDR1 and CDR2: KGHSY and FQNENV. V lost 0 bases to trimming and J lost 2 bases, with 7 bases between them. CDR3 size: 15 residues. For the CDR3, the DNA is TGTGCCAGCAGCCAATCGCACGGAAACACCGGGGAGCTGTTTTTT. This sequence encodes CASSQSHGNTGELFF.

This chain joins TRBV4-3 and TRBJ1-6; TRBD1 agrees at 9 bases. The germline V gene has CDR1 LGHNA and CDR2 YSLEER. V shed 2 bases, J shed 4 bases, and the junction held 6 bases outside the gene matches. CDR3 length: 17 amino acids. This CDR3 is CASSQTGTGIYNSPLHF. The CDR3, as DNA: TGCGCCAGCAGCCAAACAGGGACAGGGATTTATAATTCACCCCTCCACTTT.

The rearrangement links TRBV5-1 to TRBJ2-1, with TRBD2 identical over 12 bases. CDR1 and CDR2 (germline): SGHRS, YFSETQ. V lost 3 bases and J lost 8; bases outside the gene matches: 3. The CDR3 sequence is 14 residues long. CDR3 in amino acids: CASSSPSGRDEQFF. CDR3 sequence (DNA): TGCGCCAGCAGCTCCCCTAGCGGGAGGGATGAGCAGTTCTTC.

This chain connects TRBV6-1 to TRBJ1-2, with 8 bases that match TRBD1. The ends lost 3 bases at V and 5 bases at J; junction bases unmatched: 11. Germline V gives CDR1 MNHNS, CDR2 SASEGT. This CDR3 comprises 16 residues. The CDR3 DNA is TGTGCCAGCAGTGACCCCCGGACAGGGCAAGGGTATGGCTACACCTTC. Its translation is CASSDPRTGQGYGYTF.

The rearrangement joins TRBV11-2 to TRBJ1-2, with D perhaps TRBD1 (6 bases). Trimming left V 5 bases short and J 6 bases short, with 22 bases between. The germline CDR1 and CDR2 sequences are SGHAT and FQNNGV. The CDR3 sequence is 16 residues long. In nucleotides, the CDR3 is TGTGCCAGCAGCAAACCCTACAGGCAGGGGCGGGATGGCTACACCTTC. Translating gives CASSKPYRQGRDGYTF. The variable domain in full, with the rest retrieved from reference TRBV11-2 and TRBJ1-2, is EAGVAQSPRYKIIEKRQSVAFWCNPISGHATLYWYQQILGQGPKLLIQFQNNGVVDDSQLPKDRFSAERLKGVDSTLKIQPAKLEDSAVYLCASSKPYRQGRDGYTFGSGTRLTVV.

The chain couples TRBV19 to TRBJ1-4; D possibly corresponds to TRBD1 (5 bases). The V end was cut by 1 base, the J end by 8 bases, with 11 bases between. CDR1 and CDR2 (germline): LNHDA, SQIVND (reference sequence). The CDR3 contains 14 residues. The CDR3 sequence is CASSIGGAREKLFF. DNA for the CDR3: TGTGCCAGTAGTATAGGCGGGGCTCGGGAAAAACTGTTTTTT.

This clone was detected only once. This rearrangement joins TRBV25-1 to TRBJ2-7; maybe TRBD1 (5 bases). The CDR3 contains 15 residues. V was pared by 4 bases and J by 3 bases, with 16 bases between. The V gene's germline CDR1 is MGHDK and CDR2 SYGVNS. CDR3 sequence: CASSARGIRNYEQYF. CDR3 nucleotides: TGTGCCAGCAGTGCAAGGGGAATTCGGAACTACGAGCAGTACTTC.

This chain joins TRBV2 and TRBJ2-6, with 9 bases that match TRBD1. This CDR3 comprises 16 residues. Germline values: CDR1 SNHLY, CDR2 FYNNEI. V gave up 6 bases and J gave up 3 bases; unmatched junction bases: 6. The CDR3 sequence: CASRINRGLGANVLTF. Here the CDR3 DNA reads TGTGCCAGCAGGATAAACAGGGGGCTTGGGGCCAACGTCCTGACTTTC.

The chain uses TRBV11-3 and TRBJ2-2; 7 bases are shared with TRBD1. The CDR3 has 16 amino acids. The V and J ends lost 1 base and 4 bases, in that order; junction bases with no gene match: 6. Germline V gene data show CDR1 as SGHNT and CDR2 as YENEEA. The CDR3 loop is CASSLGDSAGTGELFF. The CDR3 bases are TGTGCCAGCAGCTTAGGGGACAGCGCGGGCACCGGGGAGCTGTTTTTT.

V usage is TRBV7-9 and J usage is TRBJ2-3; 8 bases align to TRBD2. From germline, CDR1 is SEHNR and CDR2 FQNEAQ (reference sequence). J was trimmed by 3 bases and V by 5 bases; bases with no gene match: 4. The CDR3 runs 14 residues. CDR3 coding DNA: TGTGCCAGCAGCCACGGGACTAGTACAGATACGCAGTATTTT. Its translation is CASSHGTSTDTQYF.

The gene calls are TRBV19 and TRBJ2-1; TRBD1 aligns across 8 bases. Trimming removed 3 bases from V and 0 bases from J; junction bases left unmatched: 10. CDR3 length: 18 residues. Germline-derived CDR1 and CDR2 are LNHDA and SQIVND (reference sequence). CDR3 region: CASSMRQGSFSSYNEQFF. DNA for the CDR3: TGTGCCAGTAGTATGAGACAGGGGTCTTTTAGCTCCTACAATGAGCAGTTCTTC.

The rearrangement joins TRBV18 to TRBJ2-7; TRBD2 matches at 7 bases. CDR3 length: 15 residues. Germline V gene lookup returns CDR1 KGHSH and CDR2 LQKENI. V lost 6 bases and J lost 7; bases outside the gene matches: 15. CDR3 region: CASSIKGGGEGEQYF. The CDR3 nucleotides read TGTGCCAGCTCCATCAAAGGCGGAGGGGAGGGTGAGCAGTACTTC.

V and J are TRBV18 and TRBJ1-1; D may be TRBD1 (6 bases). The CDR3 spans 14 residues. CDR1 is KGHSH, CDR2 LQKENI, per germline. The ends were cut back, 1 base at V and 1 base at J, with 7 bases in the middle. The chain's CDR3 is CASSPRQENTEAFF. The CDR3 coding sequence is TGTGCCAGCTCACCACGACAGGAGAACACTGAAGCTTTCTTT.

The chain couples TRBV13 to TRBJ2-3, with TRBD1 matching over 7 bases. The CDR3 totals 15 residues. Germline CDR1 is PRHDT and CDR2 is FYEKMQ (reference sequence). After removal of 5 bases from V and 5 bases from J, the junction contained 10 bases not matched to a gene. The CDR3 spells CASSQHKGAEDTQYF. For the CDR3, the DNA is TGTGCCAGCAGCCAACATAAGGGGGCTGAAGATACGCAGTATTTT.

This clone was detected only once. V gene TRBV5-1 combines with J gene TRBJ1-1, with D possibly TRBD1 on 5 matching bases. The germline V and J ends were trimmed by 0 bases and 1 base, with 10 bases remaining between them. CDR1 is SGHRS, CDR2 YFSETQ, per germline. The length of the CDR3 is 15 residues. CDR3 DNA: TGCGCCAGCAGCTTGGAGGGGTGGGGGAACACTGAAGCTTTCTTT. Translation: CASSLEGWGNTEAFF. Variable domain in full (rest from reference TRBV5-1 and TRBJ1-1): KAGVTQTPRYLIKTRGQQVTLSCSPISGHRSVSWYQQTPGQGLQFLFEYFSETQRNKGNFPGRFSGRQFSNSRSEMNVSTLELGDSALYLCASSLEGWGNTEAFFGQGTRLTVV.

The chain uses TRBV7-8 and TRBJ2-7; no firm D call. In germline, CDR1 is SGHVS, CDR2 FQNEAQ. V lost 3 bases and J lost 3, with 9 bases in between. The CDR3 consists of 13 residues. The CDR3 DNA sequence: TGTGCCAGCAGCTTTGGGGTCCTCTACGAGCAGTACTTC. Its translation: CASSFGVLYEQYF. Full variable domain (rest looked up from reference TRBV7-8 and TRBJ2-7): GAGVSQSPRYKVAKRGQDVALRCDPISGHVSLFWYQQALGQGPEFLTYFQNEAQLDKSGLPSDRFFAERPEGSVSTLKIQRTQQEDSAVYLCASSFGVLYEQYFGPGTRLTVT.

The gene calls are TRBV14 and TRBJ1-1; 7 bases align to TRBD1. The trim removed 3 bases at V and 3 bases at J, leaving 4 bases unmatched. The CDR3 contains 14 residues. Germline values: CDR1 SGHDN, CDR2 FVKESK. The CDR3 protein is CASSQQTGYTEAFF. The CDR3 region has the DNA TGTGCCAGCAGCCAGCAGACAGGGTACACTGAAGCTTTCTTT.

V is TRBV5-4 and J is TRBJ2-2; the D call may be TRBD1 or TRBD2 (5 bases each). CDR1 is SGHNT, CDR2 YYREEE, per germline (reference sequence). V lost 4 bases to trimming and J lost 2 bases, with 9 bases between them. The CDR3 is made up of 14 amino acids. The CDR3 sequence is CASSRDPNTGELFF. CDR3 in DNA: TGTGCCAGCAGCCGGGACCCTAACACCGGGGAGCTGTTTTTT.

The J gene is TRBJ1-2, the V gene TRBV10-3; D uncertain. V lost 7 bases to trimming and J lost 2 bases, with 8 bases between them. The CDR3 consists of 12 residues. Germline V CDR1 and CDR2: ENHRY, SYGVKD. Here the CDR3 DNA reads TGTGCCATCAAGATCGAGAACTATGGCTACACCTTC. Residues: CAIKIENYGYTF.

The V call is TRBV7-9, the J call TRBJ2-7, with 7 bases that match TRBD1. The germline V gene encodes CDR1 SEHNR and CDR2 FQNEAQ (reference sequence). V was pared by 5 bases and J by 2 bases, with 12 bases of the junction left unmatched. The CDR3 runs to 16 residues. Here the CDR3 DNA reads TGTGCCAGCAGCCCCTGGAGTGGGGACAGCACCTACGAGCAGTACTTC. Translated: CASSPWSGDSTYEQYF. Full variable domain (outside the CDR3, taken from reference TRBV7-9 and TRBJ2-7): DTGVSQNPRHKITKRGQNVTFRCDPISEHNRLYWYRQTLGQGPEFLTYFQNEAQLEKSRLLSDRFSAERPKGSFSTLEIQRTEQGDSAMYLCASSPWSGDSTYEQYFGPGTRLTVT.